These 18 T cell receptor beta chains were sequenced from one sample in a study of breast tumors, draining lymph nodes, adjacent tissues. Breast cancer patients provided tissue from their axillary draining lymph nodes. Via MiXCR, TCRdb re-called the multiplex PCR reads, giving one row per CDR3 protein. The sample carries over 70,000 distinct CDR3 sequences, 25% to 35% recorded once. The sample consisted of axillary lymph node tissue. Every receptor here comes from a female donor with breast cancer. Some clones in this sample may be carry-over from other donors' samples.

The chain is built from TRBV19 and TRBJ1-5; TRBD1 might be the D (6 bases). V shed 9 bases and J shed 2 bases, with 11 bases lying between them. The CDR3 runs 13 residues. CDR1 is LNHDA and CDR2 is SQIVND in the germline V gene (reference sequence). CDR3 region: CARTGPGNQPQHF. The CDR3 bases are TGTGCCAGGACAGGTCCGGGCAATCAGCCCCAGCATTTT.

This chain uses TRBV9 with TRBJ1-1; 12 bases are a match to TRBD1. V gave up 4 bases and J gave up 5 bases; unmatched junction bases: 6. CDR1 is SGDLS, CDR2 YYNGEE, per germline. CDR3 length: 15 residues. The CDR3, as DNA: TGTGCCAGCAGCCCAGGGACAGGGGGCTTGACTGAAGCTTTCTTT. Translated, it gives CASSPGTGGLTEAFF.

Ten or more counts support this clonotype. The DNA for the CDR3 is TGTGCCAGCAGTTACTCGCCGGGAGGGCAAGAGACCCAGTACTTC. Its translation is CASSYSPGGQETQYF. The chain employs TRBV6-5 and TRBJ2-5; 8 bases fit TRBD2. V was clipped by 0 bases and J by 2 bases; unmatched bases: 2. The CDR3 runs to 15 residues. Germline CDR1 MNHEY, CDR2 SVGAGI.

This clonotype has only one observation. The chain has TRBV19 and TRBJ1-2, with D hard to call. Germline loops: CDR1 LNHDA, CDR2 SQIVND (reference sequence). The germline V and J ends were trimmed by 4 bases and 0 bases, with 12 bases remaining between them. The CDR3 loop spans 15 amino acids. CDR3 amino acids: CASSTKTDTNYGYTF. CDR3 DNA sequence: TGTGCCAGTAGTACTAAGACCGACACTAACTATGGCTACACCTTC.

The genes are TRBV28 and TRBJ2-7; 7 nucleotides line up with TRBD2. Germline V gene sequence: CDR1 MDHEN, CDR2 SYDVKM. The ends lost 6 bases at V and 4 bases at J; junction bases unmatched: 9. The CDR3 is 14 amino acids. The DNA for the CDR3 is TGTGCCAGCAGCGAGGGCGGGGGATCTTACGAGCAGTACTTC. It translates to CASSEGGGSYEQYF.

This clonotype was seen many times. The chain couples TRBV5-6 to TRBJ1-5; tentative D call: TRBD1 (5 bases). Per the germline V gene, CDR1 is SGHDT and CDR2 is YYEEEE. Trimming stripped 4 bases from V and 6 bases from J, with 14 bases between. This CDR3 is built from 14 residues. The CDR3 nucleotides are TGTGCCAGCAGCCGCCAGGGTGGGACTCAGCCCCAGCATTTT. This codes for CASSRQGGTQPQHF.

This clonotype was seen repeatedly, ten times or more. The chain uses TRBV20-1 and TRBJ1-3, with 7 nucleotides matching TRBD1. Trimming took 8 bases from V and 3 from J; bases not matched to a gene: 4. The CDR3 spans 12 residues. The germline V gene encodes CDR1 DFQATT and CDR2 SNEGSKA (reference sequence). CDR3 loop: CSTGTDGNTIYF. The CDR3 coding sequence is TGCAGTACTGGGACAGATGGAAACACCATATATTTT.

The chain combines TRBV12-3 or TRBV12-4 with TRBJ2-1; maybe TRBD1 (5 bases). The ends were cut back, 6 bases at V and 9 bases at J, with 12 bases in the middle. The CDR3 is 12 residues long. CDR3 nucleotides: TGTGCCAGCAGCTTCAACAGGCCTGAGCAGTTCTTC. Its translation: CASSFNRPEQFF.

This chain connects TRBV6-6 to TRBJ2-1; D is unresolved. Trimming removed 8 bases from V and 5 bases from J, with 10 bases in between. The CDR3 has 12 residues. Germline V CDR1 and CDR2: MNHNY, SVGAGI (reference sequence). The CDR3 is CASEDPHNEQFF. The CDR3 nucleotides are TGTGCCAGCGAGGACCCTCACAATGAGCAGTTCTTC.

This clonotype was counted at least ten times. The gene calls are TRBV20-1 and TRBJ1-1; perhaps TRBD1 as D (5 bases). Germline loops: CDR1 DFQATT, CDR2 SNEGSKA (reference sequence). V lost 1 base and J 5 bases, leaving 14 bases between the germline ends. The CDR3 length is 14 residues. CDR3 amino acids: CSARGWGTNTEAFF. The CDR3 DNA sequence: TGCAGTGCTAGAGGTTGGGGCACGAATACTGAAGCTTTCTTT.

This clonotype has a count of ten or more. The chain uses TRBV30 and TRBJ1-5; D is uncertain. The CDR3 runs 13 residues. The V and J ends lost 0 bases and 7 bases respectively, with 10 bases between them. The germline V gene has CDR1 GTSNPN and CDR2 SVGIG (reference sequence). DNA of the CDR3: TGTGCCTGGAGTGTAGGGCTCAGACAGCCCCAGCATTTT. Protein product: CAWSVGLRQPQHF.

This clonotype was picked up many times. The chain links TRBV20-1 to TRBJ2-3, with D unresolved. The CDR3 loop spans 15 amino acids. Germline V gene lookup returns CDR1 DFQATT and CDR2 SNEGSKA (reference sequence). V lost 5 bases to trimming and J lost 0 bases, with 15 bases between them. CDR3 sequence (DNA): TGCAGTGCTCAGATTGAATCTCCTAGCACAGATACGCAGTATTTT. This encodes CSAQIESPSTDTQYF.

This clonotype appeared many times. The chain links TRBV30 to TRBJ2-7; 7 bases are a match to TRBD1. Germline V lookup: CDR1 GTSNPN, CDR2 SVGIG (reference sequence). This CDR3 has 15 residues. J gave up 6 bases and V 3 bases, and 14 bases lay outside the gene matches. The CDR3 region is CAWRATYRGLREQYF. CDR3 sequence (DNA): TGTGCCTGGAGAGCGACCTACAGGGGCCTTCGCGAGCAGTACTTC.

This clonotype was counted ten times or more. The gene calls are TRBV5-6 and TRBJ1-4, with D possibly matching TRBD1 (5 bases). The CDR3 contains 14 residues. V was pared by 4 bases and J by 5 bases, with 12 bases between. Per germline, CDR1 SGHDT and CDR2 YYEEEE. CDR3 sequence: CASSRGWGNEKLFF. CDR3 coding DNA: TGTGCCAGCAGCCGGGGGTGGGGGAATGAAAAACTGTTTTTT.

This clonotype was observed many times. J is TRBJ2-1 and V is TRBV27; 9 bases are a match to TRBD2. J gave up 8 bases and V 5 bases, and 4 bases lay outside the gene matches. This CDR3 has 13 residues. Germline values: CDR1 MNHEY, CDR2 SMNVEV (reference sequence). The CDR3 sequence: CASSAIAGDEQFF. CDR3 bases: TGTGCCAGCAGTGCGATAGCGGGAGATGAGCAGTTCTTC.

There are many counts of this clonotype. The chain couples TRBV18 to TRBJ1-5; D call uncertain. The CDR3 covers 15 residues. Germline CDR1 reads KGHSH; CDR2 reads LQKENI. The V end was cut by 8 bases, the J end by 5 bases, with 19 bases between. CDR3 sequence (DNA): TGTGCCAGCCCAAAAAGGCAGGCTGCCTATCAGCCCCAGCATTTT. Amino acid sequence: CASPKRQAAYQPQHF.

This clonotype was seen repeatedly, ten times or more. The CDR3 coding sequence is TGCGCCAGCAGCTCCGGACTAGCGGAAATCTCCTACAATGAGCAGTTCTTC. Translated, it gives CASSSGLAEISYNEQFF. The chain carries TRBV5-1 and TRBJ2-1, with 10 bases lining up with TRBD2. V dropped 3 bases and J dropped 0; count of bases not matched to a gene: 6. Per germline, CDR1 SGHRS and CDR2 YFSETQ. The CDR3 totals 17 residues.

This clonotype was detected many times. This chain joins TRBV2 and TRBJ2-5; TRBD2 matches at 8 bases. Germline trimming cut 1 base from V and 7 bases from J; bases unmatched to any gene: 11. The CDR3 spans 16 residues. Germline CDR1 SNHLY, CDR2 FYNNEI. The CDR3 protein is CASSEGLAGPAATQYF. The CDR3 DNA is TGTGCCAGCAGTGAAGGCCTAGCGGGCCCCGCCGCGACCCAGTACTTC. The full variable domain, completed using reference TRBV2 and TRBJ2-5, is EPEVTQTPSHQVTQMGQEVILRCVPISNHLYFYWYRQILGQKVEFLVSFYNNEISEKSEIFDDQFSVERPDGSNFTLKIRSTKLEDSAMYFCASSEGLAGPAATQYFGPGTRLLVL.